The rows below give T cell receptor beta chains drawn from one sample of a study of shared clonotypes between healthy human individuals. Profiled with immunoSEQ multiplex PCR; TCRdb holds only in-frame clones, not every one. Here the sample spans over 2 million clones, 85% to 95% being singletons. Source material: naive CD4+ T cells from PBMCs. The receptor set was obtained from a man aged 18 to 30 in good health. Some clones in this sample may be carry-over from other donors' samples. Both conserved end residues are part of each CDR3. The D gene is left open where the match is weak. Clone size is not always given. Where it is, it says once, few, many or a class for expanded clones.

j_call: TRBJ2-5
d_call: TRBD1
clone_size: .
v_call: TRBV5-1
cdr3_nt: TGCGCCAGCAGCTTGGAGTCAGGGGGCGCGGGGGAGACCCAGTACTTC
cdr3_aa: CASSLESGGAGETQYF

j_call: TRBJ1-4
d_call: TRBD1
clone_size: .
v_call: TRBV5-8
cdr3_nt: TGTGCCAGCAGCTCGGTGGGACAGCCCTCAACGCTGTTTTTT
cdr3_aa: CASSSVGQPSTLFF

j_call: TRBJ2-3
d_call: .
clone_size: .
v_call: TRBV9
cdr3_nt: TGTGCCAGCAGCGTGGGTACAGATACGCAGTATTTT
cdr3_aa: CASSVGTDTQYF

j_call: TRBJ1-6
d_call: .
clone_size: .
v_call: TRBV28
cdr3_nt: TGTGCCACCACGGGACTCCGGAATTCACCCCTCCACTTT
cdr3_aa: CATTGLRNSPLHF

j_call: TRBJ1-5
d_call: .
clone_size: .
v_call: TRBV28
cdr3_nt: TGTGCCAGCAGGACTGGGGACGGGCACAATCAGCCCCAGCATTTT
cdr3_aa: CASRTGDGHNQPQHF

j_call: TRBJ1-4
d_call: TRBD1
clone_size: .
v_call: TRBV4-1
cdr3_nt: TGCGCCAGCAGCACCAGGGGGCGGAATGAAAAACTGTTTTTT
cdr3_aa: CASSTRGRNEKLFF

j_call: TRBJ1-3
d_call: .
clone_size: .
v_call: TRBV6-1
cdr3_nt: TGTGCCAGCGTAACCTCTGGAAACACCATATATTTT
cdr3_aa: CASVTSGNTIYF

j_call: TRBJ1-1
d_call: TRBD1
clone_size: few
v_call: TRBV2
cdr3_nt: TGTGCCAGCAGTGCTACAGGGGACACTGAAGCTTTCTTT
cdr3_aa: CASSATGDTEAFF

j_call: TRBJ2-3
d_call: TRBD1
clone_size: .
v_call: TRBV5-4
cdr3_nt: TGTGCCAGCAGCCCGGGACAGCACAGGGGAGATACGCAGTATTTT
cdr3_aa: CASSPGQHRGDTQYF

j_call: TRBJ2-7
d_call: .
clone_size: .
v_call: TRBV19
cdr3_nt: TGTGCCAGTAGTAAACCCGGGTACTACGAGCAGTACTTC
cdr3_aa: CASSKPGYYEQYF

j_call: TRBJ1-2
d_call: TRBD1
clone_size: .
v_call: TRBV7-2
cdr3_nt: TGTGCCAGTACCCGGGCCGGGACAGGGGGCGTCTATGGCTACACCTTC
cdr3_aa: CASTRAGTGGVYGYTF

j_call: TRBJ2-7
d_call: TRBD1
clone_size: .
v_call: TRBV4-3
cdr3_nt: TGCGCCAGCAGCGAAACACAGGGGGGCCCCTACGAGCAGTACTTC
cdr3_aa: CASSETQGGPYEQYF

j_call: TRBJ2-5
d_call: TRBD2
clone_size: .
v_call: TRBV7-3
cdr3_nt: TGTGCCAGCAGCTCGGTTGGCGGGAGTATCTTGTACTTC
cdr3_aa: CASSSVGGSILYF

j_call: TRBJ2-1
d_call: .
clone_size: .
v_call: TRBV5-1
cdr3_nt: TGCGCCAGCAGCTTGGGCCCGGAAACACACAATGAGCAGTTCTTC
cdr3_aa: CASSLGPETHNEQFF

j_call: TRBJ1-4
d_call: TRBD1
clone_size: few
v_call: TRBV28
cdr3_nt: TGTGCCAGCAGGCCGGGACAGGGAGGTGAAAAACTGTTTTTT
cdr3_aa: CASRPGQGGEKLFF

j_call: TRBJ2-1
d_call: TRBD1
clone_size: .
v_call: TRBV6-1
cdr3_nt: TGTGCCAGCAGTGAAGTCAGGCAGGGGGTGAACAATGAGCAGTTCTTC
cdr3_aa: CASSEVRQGVNNEQFF

j_call: TRBJ2-7
d_call: TRBD1
clone_size: .
v_call: TRBV4-2
cdr3_nt: TGTGCCAGCAGCCACGCGCAGGGGGTAAGCGAGCAGTACTTC
cdr3_aa: CASSHAQGVSEQYF

j_call: TRBJ1-5
d_call: .
clone_size: .
v_call: TRBV7-8
cdr3_nt: TGTGCCAGCAGCTTAGCGCGGATTCCGGGCAATCAGCCCCAGCATTTT
cdr3_aa: CASSLARIPGNQPQHF

j_call: TRBJ2-7
d_call: .
clone_size: .
v_call: TRBV2
cdr3_nt: TGTGCCAGCAGGGTTGTCTACGAGCAGTACTTC
cdr3_aa: CASRVVYEQYF

j_call: TRBJ2-1
d_call: .
clone_size: .
v_call: TRBV28
cdr3_nt: TGTGCCAGCAGTTCCCTCCGGGGTGGAGGGTGGAGTGAGCAGTTCTTC
cdr3_aa: CASSSLRGGGWSEQFF

j_call: TRBJ2-5
d_call: .
clone_size: .
v_call: TRBV12-5
cdr3_nt: TGTGCTAGTGGTTTGGCGGAGACCCAGTACTTC
cdr3_aa: CASGLAETQYF

j_call: TRBJ2-7
d_call: .
clone_size: .
v_call: TRBV2
cdr3_nt: TGTGCCAGCAGCCGAGGACAGTACGAGCAGTACTTC
cdr3_aa: CASSRGQYEQYF

j_call: TRBJ1-5
d_call: .
clone_size: .
v_call: TRBV6-1
cdr3_nt: TGTGCCAGCAGTGGGACTTTAGATCAGCCCCAGCATTTT
cdr3_aa: CASSGTLDQPQHF

j_call: TRBJ2-2
d_call: TRBD2
clone_size: once
v_call: TRBV5-1
cdr3_nt: TGCGCCAGCAGCTTGCGGGCTAGCGGGTCCGGGGAGCTGTTTTTT
cdr3_aa: CASSLRASGSGELFF

j_call: TRBJ2-7
d_call: TRBD2
clone_size: .
v_call: TRBV27
cdr3_nt: TGTGCCAGCAGTTTCCGTAGCGGGAGGCCGGACGAGCAGTACTTC
cdr3_aa: CASSFRSGRPDEQYF

j_call: TRBJ2-5
d_call: TRBD2
clone_size: .
v_call: TRBV5-1
cdr3_nt: TGCGCCAGCAGCTTGGGAGGACTAGCGGGGGAAGAGACCCAGTACTTC
cdr3_aa: CASSLGGLAGEETQYF

j_call: TRBJ2-1
d_call: TRBD2
clone_size: once
v_call: TRBV10-1
cdr3_nt: TGCGCCAGCAGCACTAGCGGAGGATACAATGAGCAGTTCTTC
cdr3_aa: CASSTSGGYNEQFF

j_call: TRBJ2-3
d_call: .
clone_size: .
v_call: TRBV7-6
cdr3_nt: TGTGCCAGCAGCCGGAGCACAGATACGCAGTATTTT
cdr3_aa: CASSRSTDTQYF

j_call: TRBJ1-5
d_call: .
clone_size: .
v_call: TRBV28
cdr3_nt: TGTGCCAGCAGTTTTGGGGGGGGTCAGGGTAGCAATCAGCCCCAGCATTTT
cdr3_aa: CASSFGGGQGSNQPQHF

j_call: TRBJ1-1
d_call: .
clone_size: .
v_call: TRBV5-4
cdr3_nt: TGTGCCAGCAGCTTGGCCGGGGAACGGCGAACTGAAGCTTTCTTT
cdr3_aa: CASSLAGERRTEAFF

j_call: TRBJ1-5
d_call: .
clone_size: once
v_call: TRBV28
cdr3_nt: TGTGCCAGCAGTTTAAGGGCGGGGGCCCAGCCCCAGCATTTT
cdr3_aa: CASSLRAGAQPQHF

j_call: TRBJ2-7
d_call: .
clone_size: .
v_call: TRBV27
cdr3_nt: TGTGCCAGCTATTCACACGGGGATACCTACGAGCAGTACTTC
cdr3_aa: CASYSHGDTYEQYF

j_call: TRBJ1-1
d_call: .
clone_size: .
v_call: TRBV29-1
cdr3_nt: TGCAGCGTTGAGAATTGGGGGACCACTGAAGCTTTCTTT
cdr3_aa: CSVENWGTTEAFF

j_call: TRBJ2-7
d_call: .
clone_size: .
v_call: TRBV2
cdr3_nt: TGTGCCAGCAGGGTGGACTTAACCTACGAGCAGTACTTC
cdr3_aa: CASRVDLTYEQYF

j_call: TRBJ2-7
d_call: TRBD1
clone_size: .
v_call: TRBV9
cdr3_nt: TGTGCCAGCAGCGCCTTCCCAGGGACAGGTACCTACGAGCAGTACTTC
cdr3_aa: CASSAFPGTGTYEQYF

j_call: TRBJ2-2
d_call: TRBD2
clone_size: .
v_call: TRBV2
cdr3_nt: TGTGCCAGCAGTGGGCCTAGCGGGAACACCGGGGAGCTGTTTTTT
cdr3_aa: CASSGPSGNTGELFF

j_call: TRBJ2-1
d_call: .
clone_size: .
v_call: TRBV7-9
cdr3_nt: TGTGCCAGCAGCTTAGCGGGACGAAAGAATGAGCAGTTCTTC
cdr3_aa: CASSLAGRKNEQFF

j_call: TRBJ2-5
d_call: TRBD2
clone_size: .
v_call: TRBV11-2
cdr3_nt: TGTGCCAGCAGCCCAAGCGGGACCCACCAAGAGACCCAGTACTTC
cdr3_aa: CASSPSGTHQETQYF

j_call: TRBJ1-1
d_call: .
clone_size: .
v_call: TRBV18
cdr3_nt: TGTGCCAGCTCACCGAAGGGTCCTCTTATGAACACTGAAGCTTTCTTT
cdr3_aa: CASSPKGPLMNTEAFF

j_call: TRBJ2-7
d_call: TRBD2
clone_size: .
v_call: TRBV14
cdr3_nt: TGTGCCAGCAGCCAGCCCGGGACTAGTACCGAGCAGTACTTC
cdr3_aa: CASSQPGTSTEQYF